The 8 T cell receptor beta chains reported below all come from one sample, sequenced in a study of blood T cells in healthy people across ages. A second PCR of 7 to 11 cycles used a sample-barcoded 5' primer and a J-beta primer mix. TCRdb processed the 5' RACE reads anew with MiXCR; each CDR3 protein has one entry. The profile shows approximately 760,000 distinct CDR3 sequences, about 25% of them singletons. The data were also submitted as part of a second study, on T cells of mothers and their children.

Sequenced material: blood. Receptor source: a boy aged 10-17 years in good health.

This clonotype showed up just a few times. V and J are TRBV7-2 and TRBJ2-1, with TRBD2 identical over 8 bases. V dropped 5 bases and J dropped 5; count of bases not matched to a gene: 14. CDR3 length: 17 amino acids. Germline CDR1 SGHTA, CDR2 FQGNSA. The CDR3 DNA is TGTGCCAGCAGCCCCAGAGCGGGAGCGGTGGGAGACAATGAGCAGTTCTTC. Encoded protein: CASSPRAGAVGDNEQFF.

Turning to this clonotype: One junction end does not reproduce the germline sequence, and a read error may be involved. The chain is built from TRBV24-1 and TRBJ1-2, with 9 bases matching TRBD1. The CDR3 is 15 amino acids. The V gene's germline CDR1 is KGHDR and CDR2 SFDVKD. The CDR3 bases are TGTGCCACCAGTGATAGCTGGACAGGGGAGGATGGCTACCCCTTC. Translated, it gives CATSDSWTGEDGYPF.

This clonotype turned up a few times. CDR3 coding DNA: TGTGCCATCAGACCGGACAGGGGTAACGGGGAGCTGTTTTTT. Its protein product is CAIRPDRGNGELFF. The chain carries TRBV10-3 and TRBJ2-2, with TRBD1 matching over 9 bases. V shed 6 bases and J 7 bases; nucleotides not matched to a gene: 6. CDR3 length equals 14 residues. CDR1 ENHRY and CDR2 SYGVKD come from the germline V gene.

J is TRBJ2-1 and V is TRBV4-3; D is unclear. V gave up 0 bases and J gave up 0 bases, with 9 bases separating them. Per the germline V gene, CDR1 is LGHNA and CDR2 is YSLEER. This CDR3 has 16 amino acids. CDR3 sequence reads: CASSQDSASSYNEQFF. CDR3 in DNA: TGCGCCAGCAGCCAAGATTCGGCTAGCTCCTACAATGAGCAGTTCTTC.

This clonotype has just a few counts. This sequence joins TRBV6-5 and TRBJ1-2; possible D gene TRBD1, 5 bases. Trimming left V 4 bases short and J 0 bases short, with 12 bases between. Per the germline V gene, CDR1 is MNHEY and CDR2 is SVGAGI. CDR3 size: 15 residues. CDR3 sequence reads: CASSLRQITNYGYTF. The CDR3 DNA follows: TGTGCCAGCAGTTTACGACAGATTACTAACTATGGCTACACCTTC.

This clonotype has more than one count but fewer than ten. This chain connects TRBV20-1 to TRBJ1-4, with D possibly TRBD1 on 5 matching bases. Germline assignment: CDR1 DFQATT and CDR2 SNEGSKA (reference sequence). V was trimmed by 4 bases and J by 8 bases, leaving 17 bases between them. The CDR3 runs 14 residues. This CDR3 reads CSAMFRLRDEKLFF. For the CDR3, the DNA is TGCAGTGCTATGTTCCGATTAAGGGACGAAAAACTGTTTTTT.

This chain joins TRBV20-1 and TRBJ2-1, with D maybe TRBD2 (5 bases). Trimming took 6 bases from V and 5 from J, leaving 23 bases between them. Germline CDR1 and CDR2: DFQATT and SNEGSKA (reference sequence). The CDR3 extends over 16 amino acids. The CDR3 DNA follows: TGCAGTGCCGACATAACTAGTCAACAAGCTAACAATGAGCAGTTCTTC. Translation: CSADITSQQANNEQFF.

The chain combines TRBV29-1 with TRBJ2-5; 14 bases match TRBD2. The tail of the sequence fits TRBJ2-7 better, so the J call may be wrong. The CDR3 sequence is 15 residues long. Germline V gene sequence: CDR1 SQVTM, CDR2 ANQGSEA. The CDR3 loop is CSAMPGTSGSYEQYF. Here the CDR3 DNA reads TGCAGCGCGATGCCCGGGACTAGCGGGAGTTACGAGCAGTACTTC.